The present T cell receptor (beta chain) was sequenced within a study of identical twins. V lost 6 bases and J lost 4, with 13 bases in between. Germline V lookup: CDR1 SQVTM, CDR2 ANQGSEA. The CDR3 contains 12 residues. Study-level points and caveats: Modelling approaches yielded underestimates of out-of-frame TCR alpha sharing between monozygotic twins. Insertion counts were lower in abundant cord blood beta clonotypes, a trend that memory repertoires did not show. Out-of-frame alpha sequences common to twins exhibited an excess of low generation probability. Conclusions rested on cross-sectional statistics rather than following the same donors.

TCRdb re-derived calls from the 5' RACE reads in MiXCR, one entry per CDR3 protein. The sample shows under 350,000 distinct CDR3 sequences, roughly 10% of them seen only once. This clonotype was counted many times. Its antigen is not known. These data were also reused for a study on yellow fever vaccine responses in identical twins.

The receptor's source is a woman under 30 in good health. V usage is TRBV29-1 and J usage is TRBJ2-7; D is perhaps TRBD1 (6 bases). The sequenced sample was CD8+ T cells sorted from blood. The chain's CDR3 is CSVGQRSYEQYF. The CDR3 DNA is TGCAGCGTGGGACAACGCTCATACGAGCAGTACTTC.